The rows below give T cell receptor beta chains drawn from one sample of a study of control samples from healthy donors and cancer patients. Assay used: immunoSEQ multiplex PCR; TCRdb lists only in-frame clones, some missing. The sample includes 79,000 or so clones, approximately 88% of them seen just once. The source material was PBMCs. The receptors here all came from a woman aged 45 to 65 with colorectal cancer. Each CDR3 is given with its conserved first and last residue. The D gene is left open where the match is weak. For some rows the clone size is stated as once, few or many, or as a class when expanded; others skip it.

J gene: TRBJ2-4; D gene: .; V gene: TRBV7-2; clone size: .; CDR3 protein: CASSLDGASPLRNIQYF; CDR3 DNA: TGTGCCAGCAGCTTAGATGGTGCAAGCCCTCTGAGAAACATTCAGTACTTC
J gene: TRBJ1-4; D gene: TRBD1; V gene: TRBV27; clone size: .; CDR3 protein: CASSRRTGENEKLFF; CDR3 DNA: TGTGCCAGCAGCCGCAGGACAGGGGAAAATGAAAAACTGTTTTTT
J gene: TRBJ2-2; D gene: .; V gene: TRBV30; clone size: .; CDR3 protein: CAWSARGGANTGELFF; CDR3 DNA: TGTGCCTGGAGTGCCCGGGGAGGAGCGAACACCGGGGAGCTGTTTTTT
J gene: TRBJ1-2; D gene: TRBD1; V gene: TRBV9; clone size: .; CDR3 protein: CATKRPKRQGAYGYTF; CDR3 DNA: TGTGCCACCAAGCGGCCTAAGAGACAGGGGGCCTATGGCTACACCTTC
J gene: TRBJ1-4; D gene: .; V gene: TRBV6-2/TRBV6-3; clone size: .; CDR3 protein: CASSYARNHEKLFF; CDR3 DNA: TGTGCCAGCAGTTACGCCAGGAATCACGAAAAACTGTTTTTT
J gene: TRBJ2-1; D gene: TRBD2; V gene: TRBV12-3/TRBV12-4; clone size: .; CDR3 protein: CASSLPGGREQFF; CDR3 DNA: TGTGCCAGCAGCCTCCCGGGAGGGCGCGAGCAGTTCTTC
J gene: TRBJ1-1; D gene: .; V gene: TRBV9; clone size: .; CDR3 protein: CASSVGGLRNTEAFF; CDR3 DNA: TGTGCCAGCAGCGTAGGAGGTTTAAGGAACACTGAAGCTTTCTTT
J gene: TRBJ1-2; D gene: TRBD1; V gene: TRBV5-1; clone size: .; CDR3 protein: CASSLVPEQGPYGYTF; CDR3 DNA: TGCGCCAGCAGCTTGGTACCCGAACAGGGGCCCTATGGCTACACCTTC
J gene: TRBJ1-5; D gene: .; V gene: TRBV5-1; clone size: .; CDR3 protein: CASSLGKGENNQPQHF; CDR3 DNA: TGCGCCAGCAGCTTGGGAAAAGGGGAAAACAATCAGCCCCAGCATTTT
J gene: TRBJ1-5; D gene: TRBD1; V gene: TRBV6-5; clone size: .; CDR3 protein: CASSPGTGHEQPQHF; CDR3 DNA: TGTGCCAGCAGTCCCGGGACAGGGCACGAGCAGCCCCAGCATTTT
J gene: TRBJ1-2; D gene: .; V gene: TRBV4-1; clone size: .; CDR3 protein: CASSVPWGRTTYTF; CDR3 DNA: TGCGCCAGCAGCGTCCCTTGGGGCAGGACCACCTACACCTTC
J gene: TRBJ2-3; D gene: .; V gene: TRBV7-2; clone size: .; CDR3 protein: CASSLVWGDTQYF; CDR3 DNA: TGTGCCAGCAGCTTAGTCTGGGGTGATACGCAGTATTTT
J gene: TRBJ2-3; D gene: TRBD1; V gene: TRBV24-1; clone size: .; CDR3 protein: CATRGQDRTSTDTQYF; CDR3 DNA: TGTGCCACCAGGGGACAGGATCGTACTAGCACAGATACGCAGTATTTT
J gene: TRBJ2-3; D gene: TRBD2; V gene: TRBV10-3; clone size: once; CDR3 protein: CAISTGLAGLDVDTQYF; CDR3 DNA: TGTGCCATCAGTACGGGACTAGCGGGGTTAGATGTAGATACGCAGTATTTT
J gene: TRBJ2-5; D gene: .; V gene: TRBV10-3; clone size: .; CDR3 protein: CAISEHPDRHLQETQYF; CDR3 DNA: TGTGCCATCAGTGAGCACCCCGATAGGCACCTCCAAGAGACCCAGTACTTC
J gene: TRBJ2-1; D gene: TRBD2; V gene: TRBV7-9; clone size: .; CDR3 protein: CASSLGLAGTYNEQFF; CDR3 DNA: TGTGCCAGCAGCCTCGGACTAGCGGGGACCTACAATGAGCAGTTCTTC
J gene: TRBJ2-3; D gene: TRBD1; V gene: TRBV5-1; clone size: once; CDR3 protein: CASSLKITGGALDTQYF; CDR3 DNA: TGCGCCAGCAGCTTGAAAATTACAGGGGGCGCATTAGATACGCAGTATTTT
J gene: TRBJ1-4; D gene: .; V gene: TRBV18; clone size: .; CDR3 protein: CASSRTAINEKLFF; CDR3 DNA: TGTGCCAGCTCACGTACAGCTATTAATGAAAAACTGTTTTTT
J gene: TRBJ2-1; D gene: TRBD2; V gene: TRBV4-3; clone size: once; CDR3 protein: CASSSQTSGGFDQFF; CDR3 DNA: TGCGCCAGCAGCTCTCAGACTAGCGGGGGGTTCGACCAGTTCTTC
J gene: TRBJ1-2; D gene: .; V gene: TRBV2; clone size: .; CDR3 protein: CASSEQENMAFGYTF; CDR3 DNA: TGTGCCAGCAGTGAACAAGAAAATATGGCTTTTGGCTACACCTTC
J gene: TRBJ1-2; D gene: .; V gene: TRBV10-1; clone size: .; CDR3 protein: CASSDTANYGYTF; CDR3 DNA: TGCGCCAGCAGTGATACAGCGAACTATGGCTACACCTTC
J gene: TRBJ2-3; D gene: TRBD2; V gene: TRBV15; clone size: .; CDR3 protein: CATSIRGTSPADTQYF; CDR3 DNA: TGTGCCACCAGCATAAGAGGGACTAGTCCGGCAGATACGCAGTATTTT
J gene: TRBJ2-2; D gene: .; V gene: TRBV6-4; clone size: .; CDR3 protein: CASSTVGGTGELFF; CDR3 DNA: TGTGCCAGCAGTACAGTCGGCGGGACCGGGGAGCTGTTTTTT